This entry is about one T cell receptor beta chain. This entry belongs to a study of shared T cell receptors in the human thymus. From germline, CDR1 is MDHEN and CDR2 SYDVKM. The CDR3 contains 18 residues. V was trimmed by 4 bases and J by 5 bases, leaving 27 bases between them. The method was immunoSEQ multiplex PCR; TCRdb's version includes in-frame clones alone and lacks a portion of them. Here the sample spans roughly 500,000 clones, about four fifths being singletons. Separately, the same data were catalogued under a study of human thymus T cells.

The material sequenced was thymocytes. This receptor was identified in a boy in the first two years of life with a congenital heart defect. This sequence joins TRBV28 and TRBJ2-7, with a possible D match to TRBD1 (5 bases). This CDR3 is CASSSHPGSTESLNEQYF. CDR3 DNA sequence: TGTGCCAGCAGTTCCCACCCAGGGTCCACGGAGAGTCTCAACGAGCAGTACTTC.